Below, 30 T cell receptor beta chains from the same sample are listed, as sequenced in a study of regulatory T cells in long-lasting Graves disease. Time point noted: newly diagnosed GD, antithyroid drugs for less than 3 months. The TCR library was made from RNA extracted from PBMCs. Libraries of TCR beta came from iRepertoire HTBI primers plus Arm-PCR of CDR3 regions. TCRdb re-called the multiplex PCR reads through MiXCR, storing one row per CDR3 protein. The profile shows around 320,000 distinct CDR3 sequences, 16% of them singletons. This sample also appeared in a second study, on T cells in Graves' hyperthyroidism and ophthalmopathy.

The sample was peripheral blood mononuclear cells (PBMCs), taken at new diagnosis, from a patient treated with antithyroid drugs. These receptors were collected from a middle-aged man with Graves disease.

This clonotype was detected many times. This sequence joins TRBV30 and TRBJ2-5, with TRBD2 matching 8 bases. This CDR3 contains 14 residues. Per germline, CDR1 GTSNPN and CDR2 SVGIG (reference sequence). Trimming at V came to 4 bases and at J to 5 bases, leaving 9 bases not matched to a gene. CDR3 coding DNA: TGTGCCTGGAAATCTGGACTAGCCTGGGAGACCCAGTACTTC. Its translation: CAWKSGLAWETQYF.

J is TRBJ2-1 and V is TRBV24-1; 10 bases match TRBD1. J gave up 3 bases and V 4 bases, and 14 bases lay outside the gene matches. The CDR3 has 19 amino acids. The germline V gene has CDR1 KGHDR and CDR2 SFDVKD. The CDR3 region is CATSDPGTGDKLDYNEQFF. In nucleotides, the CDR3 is TGTGCCACCAGTGACCCCGGGACAGGGGACAAACTCGACTACAATGAGCAGTTCTTC.

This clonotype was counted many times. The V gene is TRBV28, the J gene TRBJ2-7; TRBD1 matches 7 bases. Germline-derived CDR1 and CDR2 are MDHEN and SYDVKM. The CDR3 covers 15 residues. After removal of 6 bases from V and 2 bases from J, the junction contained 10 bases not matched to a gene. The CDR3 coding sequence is TGTGCCAGCAGGAGATCCAGGGGGAGAACCTACGAGCAGTACTTC. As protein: CASRRSRGRTYEQYF.

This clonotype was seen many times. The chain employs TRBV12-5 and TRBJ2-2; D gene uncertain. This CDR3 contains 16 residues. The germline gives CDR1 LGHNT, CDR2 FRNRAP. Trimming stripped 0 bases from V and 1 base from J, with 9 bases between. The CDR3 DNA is TGTGCTAGTGGTTTGGTACTGTCGAGGAACACCGGGGAGCTGTTTTTT. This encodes CASGLVLSRNTGELFF.

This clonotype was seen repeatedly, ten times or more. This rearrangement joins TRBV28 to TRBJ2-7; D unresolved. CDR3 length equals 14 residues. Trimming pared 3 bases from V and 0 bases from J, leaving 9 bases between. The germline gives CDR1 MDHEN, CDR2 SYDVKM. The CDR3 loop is CASSFAESSYEQYF. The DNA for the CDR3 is TGTGCCAGCAGTTTTGCAGAGAGCTCCTACGAGCAGTACTTC.

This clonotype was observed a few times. CDR3: CSAGQGRGTEAFF. The CDR3 coding sequence is TGCAGTGCTGGCCAGGGCAGGGGCACTGAAGCTTTCTTT. This chain connects TRBV20-1 to TRBJ1-1; a weak D match, TRBD1 (6 bases). V lost 5 bases and J 4 bases, leaving 14 bases between the germline ends. The CDR3 has 13 residues. Germline loops: CDR1 DFQATT, CDR2 SNEGSKA (reference sequence).

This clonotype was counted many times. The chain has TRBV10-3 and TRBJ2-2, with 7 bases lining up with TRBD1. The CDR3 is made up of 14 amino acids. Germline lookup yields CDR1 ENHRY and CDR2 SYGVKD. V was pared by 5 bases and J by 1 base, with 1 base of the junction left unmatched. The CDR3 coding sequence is TGTGCCATCAGTCGGACAGGGAACACCGGGGAGCTGTTTTTT. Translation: CAISRTGNTGELFF.

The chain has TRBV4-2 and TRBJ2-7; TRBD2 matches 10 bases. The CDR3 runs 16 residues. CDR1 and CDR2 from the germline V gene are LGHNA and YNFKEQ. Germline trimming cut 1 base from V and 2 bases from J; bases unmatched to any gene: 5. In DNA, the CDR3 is TGTGCCAGCAGCCAAGTACCAGCGGGGGGGACCTACGAGCAGTACTTC. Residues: CASSQVPAGGTYEQYF.

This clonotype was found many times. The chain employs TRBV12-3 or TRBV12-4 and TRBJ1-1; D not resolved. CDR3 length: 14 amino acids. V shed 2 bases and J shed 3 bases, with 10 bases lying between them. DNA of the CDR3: TGTGCCAGCAGTTTATACCTGGGTTACACTGAAGCTTTCTTT. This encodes CASSLYLGYTEAFF.

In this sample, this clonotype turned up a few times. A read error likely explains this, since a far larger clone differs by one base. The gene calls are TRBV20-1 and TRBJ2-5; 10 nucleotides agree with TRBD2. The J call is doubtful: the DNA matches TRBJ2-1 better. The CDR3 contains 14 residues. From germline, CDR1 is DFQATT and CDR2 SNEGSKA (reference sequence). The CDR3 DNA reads TGCAGTGTTACCAGCGGGGGGGAGGGCGATGAGCAGTTCTTC. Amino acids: CSVTSGGEGDEQFF.

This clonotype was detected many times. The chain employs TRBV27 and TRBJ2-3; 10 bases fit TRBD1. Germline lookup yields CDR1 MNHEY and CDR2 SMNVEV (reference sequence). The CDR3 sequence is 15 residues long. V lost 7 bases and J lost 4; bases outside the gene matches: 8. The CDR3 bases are TGTGCCAGCATCCTGGGACAGGGGATCCCAGATACGCAGTATTTT. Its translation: CASILGQGIPDTQYF.

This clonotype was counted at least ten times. DNA of the CDR3: TGCAGTGCTAGGCGCGGACAGGGGGTGAATTCACCCCTCCACTTT. It is translated as CSARRGQGVNSPLHF. The chain recombines TRBV20-1 with TRBJ1-6; TRBD1 matches at 10 bases. The J segment lost 7 bases and the V segment lost 3 bases, leaving 6 bases of the junction unmatched. The germline V gene has CDR1 DFQATT and CDR2 SNEGSKA (reference sequence). The CDR3 sequence is 15 residues long.

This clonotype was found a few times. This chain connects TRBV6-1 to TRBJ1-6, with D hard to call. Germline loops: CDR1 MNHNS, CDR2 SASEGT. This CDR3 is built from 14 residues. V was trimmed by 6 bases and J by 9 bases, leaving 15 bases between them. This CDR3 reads CASRSEVELSPLHF. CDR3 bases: TGTGCCAGCAGGTCCGAGGTGGAACTTTCACCCCTCCACTTT.

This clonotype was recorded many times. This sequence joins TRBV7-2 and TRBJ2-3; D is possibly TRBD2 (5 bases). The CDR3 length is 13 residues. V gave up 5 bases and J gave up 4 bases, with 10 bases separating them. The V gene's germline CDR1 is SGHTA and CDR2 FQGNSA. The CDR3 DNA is TGTGCCAGCAGCGGGATGCGGGCAGATACGCAGTATTTT. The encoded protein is CASSGMRADTQYF. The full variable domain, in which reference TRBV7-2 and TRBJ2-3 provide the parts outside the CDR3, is GAGVSQSPSNKVTEKGKDVELRCDPISGHTALYWYRQSLGQGLEFLIYFQGNSAPDKSGLPSDRFSAERTGGSVSTLTIQRTQQEDSAVYLCASSGMRADTQYFGPGTRLTVL.

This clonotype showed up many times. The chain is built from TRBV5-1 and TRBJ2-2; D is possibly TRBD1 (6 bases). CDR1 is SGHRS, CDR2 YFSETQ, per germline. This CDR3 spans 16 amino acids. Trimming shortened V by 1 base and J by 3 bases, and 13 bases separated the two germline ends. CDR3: CASSLLGAPDTGELFF. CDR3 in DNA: TGCGCCAGCAGCTTGTTGGGGGCGCCGGACACCGGGGAGCTGTTTTTT.

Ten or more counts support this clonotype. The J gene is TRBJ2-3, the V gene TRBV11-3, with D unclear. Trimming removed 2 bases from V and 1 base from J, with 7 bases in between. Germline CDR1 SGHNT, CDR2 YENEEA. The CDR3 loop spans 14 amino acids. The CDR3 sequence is CASSLRSRTDTQYF. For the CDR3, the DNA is TGTGCCAGCAGCTTACGCAGCCGCACAGATACGCAGTATTTT. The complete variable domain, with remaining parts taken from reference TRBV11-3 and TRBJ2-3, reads EAGVVQSPRYKIIEKKQPVAFWCNPISGHNTLYWYLQNLGQGPELLIRYENEEAVDDSQLPKDRFSAERLKGVDSTLKIQPAELGDSAVYLCASSLRSRTDTQYFGPGTRLTVL.

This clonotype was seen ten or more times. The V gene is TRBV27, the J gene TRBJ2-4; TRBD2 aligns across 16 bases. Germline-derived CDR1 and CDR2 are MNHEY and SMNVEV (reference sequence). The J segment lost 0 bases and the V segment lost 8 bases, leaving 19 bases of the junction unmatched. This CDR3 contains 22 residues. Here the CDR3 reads CASQLRGLAGGLNPLAKNIQYF. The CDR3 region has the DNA TGTGCCAGCCAACTCCGGGGACTAGCGGGGGGGCTTAACCCTCTAGCCAAAAACATTCAGTACTTC.

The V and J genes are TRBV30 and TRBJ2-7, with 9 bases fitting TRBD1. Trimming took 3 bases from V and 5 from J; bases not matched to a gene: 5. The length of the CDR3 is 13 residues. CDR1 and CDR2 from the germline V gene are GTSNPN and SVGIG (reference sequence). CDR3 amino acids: CAWRGTGTDEQYF. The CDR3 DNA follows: TGTGCCTGGAGGGGGACAGGGACTGACGAGCAGTACTTC. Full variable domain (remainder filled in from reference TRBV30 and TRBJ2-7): SQTIHQWPATLVQPVGSPLSLECTVEGTSNPNLYWYRQAAGRGLQLLFYSVGIGQISSEVPQNLSASRPQDRQFILSSKKLLLSDSGFYLCAWRGTGTDEQYFGPGTRLTVT.

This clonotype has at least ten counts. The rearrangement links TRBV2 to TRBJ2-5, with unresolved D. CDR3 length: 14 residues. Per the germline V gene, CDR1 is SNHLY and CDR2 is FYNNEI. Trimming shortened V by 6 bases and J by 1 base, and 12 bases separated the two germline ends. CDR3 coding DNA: TGTGCCAGCAGAAGCGATAGAGGCCAAGAGACCCAGTACTTC. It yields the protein CASRSDRGQETQYF.

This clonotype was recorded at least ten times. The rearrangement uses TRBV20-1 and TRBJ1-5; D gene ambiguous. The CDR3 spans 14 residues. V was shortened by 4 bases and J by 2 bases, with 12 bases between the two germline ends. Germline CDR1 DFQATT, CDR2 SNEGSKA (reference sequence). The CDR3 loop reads CSAKHGWGNQPQHF. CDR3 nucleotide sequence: TGCAGTGCTAAACACGGGTGGGGCAATCAGCCCCAGCATTTT.

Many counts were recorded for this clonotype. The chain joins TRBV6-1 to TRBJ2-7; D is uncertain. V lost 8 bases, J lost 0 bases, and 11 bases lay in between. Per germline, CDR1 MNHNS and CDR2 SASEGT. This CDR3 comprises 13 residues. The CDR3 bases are TGTGCCAGCGAGGATCCCCGCTCCTACGAGCAGTACTTC. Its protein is CASEDPRSYEQYF.

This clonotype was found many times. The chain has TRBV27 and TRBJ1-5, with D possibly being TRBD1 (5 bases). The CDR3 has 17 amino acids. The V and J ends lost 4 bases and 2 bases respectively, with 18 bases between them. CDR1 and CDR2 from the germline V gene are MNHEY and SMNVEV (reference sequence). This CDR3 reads CASSSMGFRGGNQPQHF. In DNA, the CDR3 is TGTGCCAGCAGTTCAATGGGTTTTAGGGGAGGCAATCAGCCCCAGCATTTT.

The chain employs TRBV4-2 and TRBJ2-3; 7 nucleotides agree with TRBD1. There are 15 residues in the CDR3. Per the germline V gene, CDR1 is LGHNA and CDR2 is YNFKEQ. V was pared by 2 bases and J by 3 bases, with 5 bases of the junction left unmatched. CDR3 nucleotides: TGTGCCAGCAGCCAACTAGGGACAGATACAGATACGCAGTATTTT. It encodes CASSQLGTDTDTQYF.

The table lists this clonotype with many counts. CDR3 DNA: TGTGCCAGCTCCCAAGGGGGGGAGAGCAATCAGCCCCAGCATTTT. It is translated as CASSQGGESNQPQHF. The chain is built from TRBV18 and TRBJ1-5, with D perhaps TRBD1 (6 bases). The CDR3 sequence is 15 residues long. Trimming shortened V by 6 bases and J by 1 base, and 13 bases separated the two germline ends. From germline, CDR1 is KGHSH and CDR2 LQKENI.

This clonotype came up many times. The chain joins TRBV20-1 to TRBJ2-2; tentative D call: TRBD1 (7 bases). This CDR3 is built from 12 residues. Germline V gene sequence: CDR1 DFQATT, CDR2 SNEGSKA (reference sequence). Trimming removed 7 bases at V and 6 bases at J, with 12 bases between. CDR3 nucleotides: TGCAGTGGAGCCAGGGGGGCCGGGGAGCTGTTTTTT. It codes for CSGARGAGELFF.

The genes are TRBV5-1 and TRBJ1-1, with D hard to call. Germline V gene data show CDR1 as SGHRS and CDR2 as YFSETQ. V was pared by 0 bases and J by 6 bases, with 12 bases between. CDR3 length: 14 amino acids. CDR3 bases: TGCGCCAGCAGCTTGGAGGCACCTATGGCTGAAGCTTTCTTT. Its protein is CASSLEAPMAEAFF.

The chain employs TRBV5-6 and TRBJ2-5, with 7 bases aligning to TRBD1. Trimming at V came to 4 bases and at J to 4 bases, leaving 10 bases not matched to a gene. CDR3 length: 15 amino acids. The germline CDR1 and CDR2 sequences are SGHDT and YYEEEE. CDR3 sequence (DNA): TGTGCCAGCAGCATCTTCGACAGGGAGAGAGAGACCCAGTACTTC. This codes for CASSIFDRERETQYF.

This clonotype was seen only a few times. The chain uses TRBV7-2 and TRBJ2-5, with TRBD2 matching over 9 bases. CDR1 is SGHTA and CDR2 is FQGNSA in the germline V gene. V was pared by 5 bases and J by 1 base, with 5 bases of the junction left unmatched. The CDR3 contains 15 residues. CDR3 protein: CASSAGGGAQETQYF. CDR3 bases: TGTGCCAGCAGCGCGGGGGGGGGGGCCCAAGAGACCCAGTACTTC.

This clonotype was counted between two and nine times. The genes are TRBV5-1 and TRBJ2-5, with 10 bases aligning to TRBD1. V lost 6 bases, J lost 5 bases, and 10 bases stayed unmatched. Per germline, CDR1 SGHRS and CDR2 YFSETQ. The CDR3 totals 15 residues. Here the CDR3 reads CASNPGTGVWETQYF. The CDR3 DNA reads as TGCGCCAGCAATCCCGGGACAGGGGTGTGGGAGACCCAGTACTTC.

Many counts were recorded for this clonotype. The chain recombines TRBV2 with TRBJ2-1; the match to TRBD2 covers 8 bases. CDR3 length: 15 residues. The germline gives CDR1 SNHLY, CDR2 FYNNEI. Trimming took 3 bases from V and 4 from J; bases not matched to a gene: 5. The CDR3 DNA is TGTGCCAGCAGTGACAGGGGACTAGGTTACAATGAGCAGTTCTTC. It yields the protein CASSDRGLGYNEQFF.